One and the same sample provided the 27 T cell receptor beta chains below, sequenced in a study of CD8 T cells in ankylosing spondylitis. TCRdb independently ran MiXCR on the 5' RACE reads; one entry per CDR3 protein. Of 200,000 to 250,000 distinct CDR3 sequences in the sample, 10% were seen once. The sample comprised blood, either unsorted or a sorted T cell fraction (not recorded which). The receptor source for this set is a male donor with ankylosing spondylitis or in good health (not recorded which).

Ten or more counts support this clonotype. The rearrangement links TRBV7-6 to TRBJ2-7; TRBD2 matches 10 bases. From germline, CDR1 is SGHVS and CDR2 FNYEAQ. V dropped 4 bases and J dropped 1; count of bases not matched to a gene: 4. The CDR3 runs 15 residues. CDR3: CASSSGLAVSYEQYF. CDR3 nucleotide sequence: TGTGCCAGCAGCTCCGGACTAGCGGTTTCCTACGAGCAGTACTTC.

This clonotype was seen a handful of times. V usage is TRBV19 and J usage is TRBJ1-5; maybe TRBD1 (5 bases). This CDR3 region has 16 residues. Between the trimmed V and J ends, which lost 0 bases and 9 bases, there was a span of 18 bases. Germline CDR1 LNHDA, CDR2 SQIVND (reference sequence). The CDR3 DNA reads TGTGCCAGTAGTATAGAAGTGGGTATGGGGCATTCGCCCCAGCATTTT. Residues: CASSIEVGMGHSPQHF.

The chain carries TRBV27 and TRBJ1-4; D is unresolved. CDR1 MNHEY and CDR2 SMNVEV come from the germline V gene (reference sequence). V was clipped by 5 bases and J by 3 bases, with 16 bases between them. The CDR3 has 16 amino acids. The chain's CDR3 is CASSTEFRASNEKLFF. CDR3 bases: TGTGCCAGCAGTACAGAGTTCCGGGCTTCTAATGAAAAACTGTTTTTT.

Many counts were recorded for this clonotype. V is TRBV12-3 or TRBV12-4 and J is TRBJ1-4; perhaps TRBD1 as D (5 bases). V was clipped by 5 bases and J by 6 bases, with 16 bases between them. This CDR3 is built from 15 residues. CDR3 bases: TGTGCCAGCAGTGCCCAATTCGGCAGGGATGAAAAACTGTTTTTT. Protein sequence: CASSAQFGRDEKLFF.

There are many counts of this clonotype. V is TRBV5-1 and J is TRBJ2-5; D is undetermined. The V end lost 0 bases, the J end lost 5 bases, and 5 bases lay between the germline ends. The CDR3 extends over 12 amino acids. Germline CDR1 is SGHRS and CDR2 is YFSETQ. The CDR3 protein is CASSLVEETQYF. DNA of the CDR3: TGCGCCAGCAGCTTGGTGGAGGAGACCCAGTACTTC. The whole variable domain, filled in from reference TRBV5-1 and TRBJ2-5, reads KAGVTQTPRYLIKTRGQQVTLSCSPISGHRSVSWYQQTPGQGLQFLFEYFSETQRNKGNFPGRFSGRQFSNSRSEMNVSTLELGDSALYLCASSLVEETQYFGPGTRLLVL.

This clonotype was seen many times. CDR3: CASSQDPRLYEQYF. The DNA for the CDR3 is TGTGCCAGCAGCCAAGACCCACGGCTCTACGAGCAGTACTTC. The rearrangement uses TRBV14 and TRBJ2-7; D is unclear. The germline gives CDR1 SGHDN, CDR2 FVKESK. V was pared by 0 bases and J by 3 bases, with 9 bases between. The CDR3 has 14 amino acids.

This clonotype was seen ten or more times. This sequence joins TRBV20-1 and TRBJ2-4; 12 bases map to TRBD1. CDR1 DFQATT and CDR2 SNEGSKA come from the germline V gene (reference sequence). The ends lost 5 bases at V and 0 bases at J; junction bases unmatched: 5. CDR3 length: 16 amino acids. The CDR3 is CSAGGQGARAKNIQYF. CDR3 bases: TGCAGTGCTGGGGGACAGGGGGCGAGAGCCAAAAACATTCAGTACTTC.

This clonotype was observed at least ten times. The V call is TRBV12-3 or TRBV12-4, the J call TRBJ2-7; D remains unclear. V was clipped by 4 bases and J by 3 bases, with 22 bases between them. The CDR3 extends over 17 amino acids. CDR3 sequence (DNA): TGTGCCAGCAGTTCACCGACCCGAGTCCCCGCCGTCTACGAGCAGTACTTC. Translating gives CASSSPTRVPAVYEQYF.

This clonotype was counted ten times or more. CDR3 in amino acids: CSAQGGQAGQPQHF. CDR3 coding DNA: TGCAGTGCTCAGGGGGGGCAGGCGGGTCAGCCCCAGCATTTT. The V and J genes are TRBV20-1 and TRBJ1-5; 7 nucleotides match TRBD1. The J segment lost 6 bases and the V segment lost 5 bases, leaving 10 bases of the junction unmatched. The CDR3 length is 14 residues. Per the germline V gene, CDR1 is DFQATT and CDR2 is SNEGSKA (reference sequence).

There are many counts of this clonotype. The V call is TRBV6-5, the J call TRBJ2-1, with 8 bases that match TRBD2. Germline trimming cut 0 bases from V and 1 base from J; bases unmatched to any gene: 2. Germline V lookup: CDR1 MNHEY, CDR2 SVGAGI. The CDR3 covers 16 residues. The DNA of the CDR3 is TGTGCCAGCAGTTACTCCGGGACTAGGTCCTACAATGAGCAGTTCTTC. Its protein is CASSYSGTRSYNEQFF.

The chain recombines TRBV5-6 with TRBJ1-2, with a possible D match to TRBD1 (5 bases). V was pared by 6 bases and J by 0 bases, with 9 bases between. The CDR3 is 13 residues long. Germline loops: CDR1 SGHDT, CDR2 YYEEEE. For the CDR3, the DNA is TGTGCCAGCAAAGGGGCTACTAACTATGGCTACACCTTC. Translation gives CASKGATNYGYTF.

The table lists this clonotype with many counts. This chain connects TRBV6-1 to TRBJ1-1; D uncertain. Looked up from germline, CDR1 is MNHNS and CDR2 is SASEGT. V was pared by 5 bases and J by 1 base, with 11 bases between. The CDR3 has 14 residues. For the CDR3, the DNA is TGTGCCAGCAGTCCGGCGGCCCCGAACACTGAAGCTTTCTTT. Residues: CASSPAAPNTEAFF.

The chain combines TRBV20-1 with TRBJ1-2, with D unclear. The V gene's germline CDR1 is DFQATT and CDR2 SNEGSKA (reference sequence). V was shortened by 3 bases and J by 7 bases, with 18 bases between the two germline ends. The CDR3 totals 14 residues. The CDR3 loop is CSASSLGLGAGYTF. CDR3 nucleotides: TGCAGTGCTAGTTCGTTGGGGTTGGGTGCTGGCTACACCTTC.

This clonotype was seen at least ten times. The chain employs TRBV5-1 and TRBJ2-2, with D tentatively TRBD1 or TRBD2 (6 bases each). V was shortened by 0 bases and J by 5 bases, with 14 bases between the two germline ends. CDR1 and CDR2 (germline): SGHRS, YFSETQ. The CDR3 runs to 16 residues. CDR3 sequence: CASSLELARGTGELFF. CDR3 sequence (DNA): TGCGCCAGCAGCTTGGAGCTAGCGAGGGGGACCGGGGAGCTGTTTTTT.

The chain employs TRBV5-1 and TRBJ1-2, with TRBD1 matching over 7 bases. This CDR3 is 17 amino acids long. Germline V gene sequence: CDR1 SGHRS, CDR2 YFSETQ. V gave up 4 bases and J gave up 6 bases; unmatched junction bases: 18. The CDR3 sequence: CASSTGQAVPEADGYTF. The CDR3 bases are TGCGCCAGCAGCACCGGACAGGCCGTTCCAGAGGCGGATGGCTACACCTTC.

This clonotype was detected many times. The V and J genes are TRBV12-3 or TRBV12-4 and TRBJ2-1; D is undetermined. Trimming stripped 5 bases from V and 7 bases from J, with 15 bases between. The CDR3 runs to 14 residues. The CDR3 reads CASSPPGSANEQFF. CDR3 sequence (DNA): TGTGCCAGCAGTCCGCCAGGCTCGGCAAATGAGCAGTTCTTC.

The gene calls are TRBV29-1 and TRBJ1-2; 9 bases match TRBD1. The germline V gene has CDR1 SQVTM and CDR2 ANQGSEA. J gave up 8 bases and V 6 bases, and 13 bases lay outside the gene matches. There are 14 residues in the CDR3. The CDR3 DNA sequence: TGCAGCGTCGCCGAGGGGGGGACAGGGATAGGCTACACCTTC. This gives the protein CSVAEGGTGIGYTF.

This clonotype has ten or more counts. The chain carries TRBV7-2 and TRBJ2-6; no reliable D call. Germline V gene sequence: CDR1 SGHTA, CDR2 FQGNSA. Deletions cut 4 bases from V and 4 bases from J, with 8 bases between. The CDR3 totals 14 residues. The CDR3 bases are TGTGCCAGCAGCTCCCCCTACGGGGCCAACGTCCTGACTTTC. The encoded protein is CASSSPYGANVLTF.

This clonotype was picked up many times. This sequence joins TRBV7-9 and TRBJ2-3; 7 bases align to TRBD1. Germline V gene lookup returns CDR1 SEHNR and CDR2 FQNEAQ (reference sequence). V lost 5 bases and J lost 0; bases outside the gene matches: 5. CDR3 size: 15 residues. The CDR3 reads CASSMGQFSTDTQYF. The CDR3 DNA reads TGTGCCAGCAGCATGGGACAGTTTAGCACAGATACGCAGTATTTT.

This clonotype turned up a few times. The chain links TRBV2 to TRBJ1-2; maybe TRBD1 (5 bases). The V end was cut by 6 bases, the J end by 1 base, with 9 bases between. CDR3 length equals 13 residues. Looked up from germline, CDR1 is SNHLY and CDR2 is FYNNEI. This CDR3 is CASRADSNYGYTF. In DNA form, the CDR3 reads TGTGCCAGCAGAGCCGACAGTAACTATGGCTACACCTTC.

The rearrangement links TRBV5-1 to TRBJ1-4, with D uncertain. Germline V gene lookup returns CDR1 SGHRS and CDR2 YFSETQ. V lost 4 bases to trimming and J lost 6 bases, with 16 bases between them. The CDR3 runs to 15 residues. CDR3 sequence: CASSQRTGEHEKLFF. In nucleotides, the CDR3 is TGCGCCAGCAGCCAAAGGACCGGCGAGCATGAAAAACTGTTTTTT.

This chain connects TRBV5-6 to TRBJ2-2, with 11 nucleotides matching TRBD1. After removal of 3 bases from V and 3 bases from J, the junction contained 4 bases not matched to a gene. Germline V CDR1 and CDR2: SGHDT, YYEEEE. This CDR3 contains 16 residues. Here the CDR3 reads CASSWDRGKYTGELFF. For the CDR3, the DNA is TGTGCCAGCAGCTGGGACAGGGGGAAGTACACCGGGGAGCTGTTTTTT.

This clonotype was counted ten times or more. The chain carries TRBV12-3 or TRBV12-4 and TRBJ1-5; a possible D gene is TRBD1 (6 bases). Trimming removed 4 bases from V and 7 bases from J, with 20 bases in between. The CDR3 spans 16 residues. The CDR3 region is CASSSQPSGADQPQHF. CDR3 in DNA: TGTGCCAGCAGTTCACAACCGTCAGGGGCGGACCAGCCCCAGCATTTT.

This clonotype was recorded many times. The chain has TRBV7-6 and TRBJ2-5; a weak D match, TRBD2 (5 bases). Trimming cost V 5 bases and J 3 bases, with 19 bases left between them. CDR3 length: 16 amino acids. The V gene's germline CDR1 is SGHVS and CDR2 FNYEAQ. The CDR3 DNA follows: TGTGCCAGCAGCCCGGCGGATGGTAGGCGGGAAGAGACCCAGTACTTC. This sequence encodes CASSPADGRREETQYF. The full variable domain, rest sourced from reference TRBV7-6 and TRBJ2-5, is GAGVSQSPRYKVTKRGQDVALRCDPISGHVSLYWYRQALGQGPEFLTYFNYEAQQDKSGLPNDRFSAERPEGSISTLTIQRTEQRDSAMYRCASSPADGRREETQYFGPGTRLLVL.

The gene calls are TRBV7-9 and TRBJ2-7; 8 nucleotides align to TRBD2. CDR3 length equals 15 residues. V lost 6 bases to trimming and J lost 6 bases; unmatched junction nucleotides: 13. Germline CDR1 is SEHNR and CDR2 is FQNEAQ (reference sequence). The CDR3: CASRPRGAGESEQYF. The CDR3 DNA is TGTGCCAGCAGACCAAGGGGAGCGGGGGAGTCCGAGCAGTACTTC.

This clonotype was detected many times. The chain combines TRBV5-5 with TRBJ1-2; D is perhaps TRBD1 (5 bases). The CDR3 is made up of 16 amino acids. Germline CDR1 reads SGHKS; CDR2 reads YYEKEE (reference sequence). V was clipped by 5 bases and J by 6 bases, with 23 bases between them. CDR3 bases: TGTGCCAGCAGTTTTAACCTCCCAGGGATTCCCAATGGCTACACCTTC. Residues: CASSFNLPGIPNGYTF.

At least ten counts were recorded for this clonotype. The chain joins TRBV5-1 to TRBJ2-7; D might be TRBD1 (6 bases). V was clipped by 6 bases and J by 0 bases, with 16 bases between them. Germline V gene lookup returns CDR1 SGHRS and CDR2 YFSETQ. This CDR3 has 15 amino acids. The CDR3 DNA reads TGCGCCAGCAACCAAGGACAGCCTAGCTCCTACGAGCAGTACTTC. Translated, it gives CASNQGQPSSYEQYF.